This section outlines one TCR beta chain sequence together with its context. The sample belongs to a study of blood T cell repertoires in COVID-19. Study-level background: The cDNA or gDNA used as material had been derived from T cells, B-cell-depleted T cells, or PBMCs.

This CDR3 region has 17 residues. Germline CDR1 reads KGHSY; CDR2 reads FQNENV. Trimming took 7 bases from V and 6 from J; bases not matched to a gene: 16. TCRdb's copy holds only in-frame clones and misses some; the assay was immunoSEQ multiplex PCR. The sample consists of 250,000 to 300,000 clones, roughly 88% of them appearing once. The rearrangement uses TRBV16 and TRBJ2-1, with 9 bases fitting TRBD1. The sample was PBMCs or T cells enriched from blood (not recorded which). This sequence was found in a middle-aged woman with acute COVID-19. The CDR3 loop is CASTAGRLGQGRNEQFF. In nucleotides, the CDR3 is TGTGCCAGCACCGCGGGGCGTTTGGGACAGGGTCGCAATGAGCAGTTCTTC.